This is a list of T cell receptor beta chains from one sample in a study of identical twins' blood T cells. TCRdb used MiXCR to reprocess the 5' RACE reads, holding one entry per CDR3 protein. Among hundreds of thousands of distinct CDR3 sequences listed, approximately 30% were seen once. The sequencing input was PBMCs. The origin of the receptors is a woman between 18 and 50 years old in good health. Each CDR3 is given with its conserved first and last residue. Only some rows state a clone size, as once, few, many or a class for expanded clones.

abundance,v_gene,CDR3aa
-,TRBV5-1,CASGLVVTVGGTDTQYF
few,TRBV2,CASGIAGGSYNEQFF
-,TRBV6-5,CASSPEAFMNTEAFF
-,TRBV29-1,CSVEITAPRDYGYTF
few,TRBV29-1,CSVGGAGGSYNEQFF
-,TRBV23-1,CASSHSGAPVRAFF
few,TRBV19,CASSMRWGSNQPQHF
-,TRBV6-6,CAGSYSRSGELFF
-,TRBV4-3,CASSQLAGVGCNEQFF
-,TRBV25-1,CASSLPWQVNEKLFF
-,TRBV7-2,CASSLAIRGEGYTF
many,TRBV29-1,CSASTGLAGNTIYF
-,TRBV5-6,CASSFGFTGELFF
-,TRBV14,CASSLRTGIYEQYF
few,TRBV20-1,CSARETAENTIYF
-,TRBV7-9,CASSPRDYGETQYF
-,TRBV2,CASSSNPGGLNSPLHF
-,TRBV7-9,CASSFLVNEQFF
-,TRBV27,CASSSRRPYYGYTF
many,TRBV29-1,CSVQGNYGYTF
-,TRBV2,CASSEASGFGTDTQYF
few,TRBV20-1,CSARVGRYSNQPQHF
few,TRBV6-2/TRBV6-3,CASRSDQDTQYF
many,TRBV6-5,CASSTGLNTGELFF
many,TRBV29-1,CSVEPPGGPFDEQFF
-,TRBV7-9,CASSQTAGGKSYEQYF
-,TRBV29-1,CSVGQTSGGYTF
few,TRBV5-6,CASSVGQFGYTF
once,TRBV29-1,CSVGGLFNTEAFF
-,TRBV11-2,CASSLNPAGYGQPQHF
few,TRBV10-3,CAISESGGENTEAFF
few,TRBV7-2,CASSFARQRGNTIYF
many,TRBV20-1,CSARGLTSGESYEQYF
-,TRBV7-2,CASSVGSDSYEQYF
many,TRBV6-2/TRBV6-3,CASSPRMNTEAFF
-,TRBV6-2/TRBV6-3,CASRPLRENSNQPQHF
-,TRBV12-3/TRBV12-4,CASSLVALAEAFF
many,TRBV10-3,CAINPDSNQPQHF
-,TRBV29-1,CSAISPGRRNNEQFF
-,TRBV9,CASSGLAGGRTDTQYF
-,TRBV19,CASSFGTGAFF
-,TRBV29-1,CSVVRTQETQYF
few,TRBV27,CASSGELAKNIQYF
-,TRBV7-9,CASSLVTGGCYTF
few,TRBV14,CASSQQRGYGRPNTGELFF
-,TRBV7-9,CASSLYGQAEGNEKLFF
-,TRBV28,CASSSGTGDYNEQFF
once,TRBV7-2,CASSKADRVGTEAFF
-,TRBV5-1,CASSFGTALGSPLHF
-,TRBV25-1,CASSVPGLYGYTF
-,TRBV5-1,CASSLLGIGQESQYF
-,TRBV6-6,CARRRTSYEQYF
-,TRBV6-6,CASRTGENEQFF
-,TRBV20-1,CSAPRGLVEYF
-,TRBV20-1,CSASGQGSNTEAFF
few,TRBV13,CASSRTGDTQYF
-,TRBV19,CATGRTGDYGYTF
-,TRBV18,CASSPLRVPNEKLFF